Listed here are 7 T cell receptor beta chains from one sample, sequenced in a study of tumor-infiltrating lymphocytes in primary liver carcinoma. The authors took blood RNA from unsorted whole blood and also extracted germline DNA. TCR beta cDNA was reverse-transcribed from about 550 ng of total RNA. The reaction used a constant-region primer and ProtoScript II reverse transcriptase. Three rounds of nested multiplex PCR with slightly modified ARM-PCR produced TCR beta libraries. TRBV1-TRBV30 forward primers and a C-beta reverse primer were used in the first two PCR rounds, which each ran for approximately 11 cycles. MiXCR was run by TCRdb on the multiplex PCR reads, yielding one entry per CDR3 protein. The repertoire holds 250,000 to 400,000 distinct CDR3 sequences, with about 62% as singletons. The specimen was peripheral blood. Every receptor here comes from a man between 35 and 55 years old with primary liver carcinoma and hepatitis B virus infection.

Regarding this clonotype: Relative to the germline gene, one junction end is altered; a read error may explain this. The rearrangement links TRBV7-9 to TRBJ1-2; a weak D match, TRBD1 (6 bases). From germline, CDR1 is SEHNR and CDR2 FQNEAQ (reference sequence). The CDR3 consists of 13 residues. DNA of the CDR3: TGTGCCAGCAGCCCGACAGGAAACTTTGGCTACACCTTC. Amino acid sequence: CASSPTGNFGYTF.

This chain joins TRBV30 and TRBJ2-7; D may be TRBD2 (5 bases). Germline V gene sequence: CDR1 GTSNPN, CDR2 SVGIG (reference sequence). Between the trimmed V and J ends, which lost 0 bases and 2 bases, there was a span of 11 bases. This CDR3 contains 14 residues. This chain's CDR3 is CAWSVRRGTYEQYF. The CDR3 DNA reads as TGTGCCTGGAGTGTAAGACGAGGGACCTACGAGCAGTACTTC. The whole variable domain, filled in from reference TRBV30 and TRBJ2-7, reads SQTIHQWPATLVQPVGSPLSLECTVEGTSNPNLYWYRQAAGRGLQLLFYSVGIGQISSEVPQNLSASRPQDRQFILSSKKLLLSDSGFYLCAWSVRRGTYEQYFGPGTRLTVT.

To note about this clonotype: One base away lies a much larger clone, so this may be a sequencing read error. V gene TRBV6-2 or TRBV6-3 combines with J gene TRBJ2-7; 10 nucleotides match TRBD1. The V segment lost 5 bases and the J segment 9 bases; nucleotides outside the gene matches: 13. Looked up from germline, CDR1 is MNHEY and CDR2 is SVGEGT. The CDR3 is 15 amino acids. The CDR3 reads CASSRPTGTGALQYF. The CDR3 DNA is TGTGCCAGCAGTCGGCCAACCGGGACAGGGGCTTTGCAGTACTTC.

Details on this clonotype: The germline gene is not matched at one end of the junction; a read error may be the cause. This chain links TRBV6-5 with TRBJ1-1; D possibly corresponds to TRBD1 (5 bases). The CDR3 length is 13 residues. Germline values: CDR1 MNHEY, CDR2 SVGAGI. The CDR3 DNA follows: TGTGCCTGCAGGGCTTGGGGGGAAGCTGAAGCTTTCTTT. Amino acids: CACRAWGEAEAFF.

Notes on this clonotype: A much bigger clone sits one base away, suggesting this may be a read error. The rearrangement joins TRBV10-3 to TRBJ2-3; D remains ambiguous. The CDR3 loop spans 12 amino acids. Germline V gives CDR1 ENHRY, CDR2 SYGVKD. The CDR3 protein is CAICESADTQYF. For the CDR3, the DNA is TGTGCCATCTGTGAGTCGGCAGATACGCAGTATTTT.

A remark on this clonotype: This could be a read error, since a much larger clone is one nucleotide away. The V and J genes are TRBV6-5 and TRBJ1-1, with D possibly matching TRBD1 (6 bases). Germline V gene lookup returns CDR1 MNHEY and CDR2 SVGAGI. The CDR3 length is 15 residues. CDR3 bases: TGTGCCAGCAGCCCACTATATAAATCAGGGGCTGAAGTTTTCTTT. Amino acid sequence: CASSPLYKSGAEVFF.

The CDR3 protein is CASSGPAGDKFF. The CDR3 DNA reads TGTGCCAGCAGTGGACCAGCGGGAGATAAGTTCTTC. V usage is TRBV6-2 or TRBV6-3 and J usage is TRBJ2-1; 8 nucleotides line up with TRBD2. This CDR3 contains 12 residues. V was pared by 5 bases and J by 14 bases, with 8 bases of the junction left unmatched. Per the germline V gene, CDR1 is MNHEY and CDR2 is SVGEGT.